Only one count was recorded for the clone carrying this TCR beta chain. As originally analysed: Amplification of reference gene primers was used by the study to estimate nucleated cell counts. Produced via immunoSEQ multiplex PCR; TCRdb's table is partial and in-frame only. V and J calls and clone size come straight from that table; D and trimming were deduced from the DNA. The top ten hold approximately 4% of the sample, which has around 130,000 clones, approximately 85% seen once. This specimen comes from a study of blood T cell repertoires in COVID-19. For the study at large: The United States, Italy and Spain were the sources of the acute and convalescent COVID-19 samples. PBMCs, B-cell-depleted T cells, or T cells provided the cDNA or gDNA that made up the material.

V lost 1 base and J lost 3, with 10 bases in between. This CDR3 spans 14 amino acids. The germline gives CDR1 SGHKS, CDR2 YYEKEE (reference sequence). Sequenced: peripheral blood. V gene TRBV5-5 combines with J gene TRBJ1-2, with D tentatively TRBD1 (5 bases). The TCR was taken from a human donor in a cohort sampled during active COVID-19. In DNA form, the CDR3 reads TGTGCCAGCAGCTTGTCAGGGAACCACTATGGCTACACCTTC. This encodes CASSLSGNHYGYTF.